The next 31 T cell receptor beta chains were all read from a single sample in a study of cytomegalovirus exposure and HLA in healthy donors. The PCR used 60 Vbeta and 13 Jbeta primers. The assay was immunoSEQ multiplex PCR, and TCRdb's table has in-frame clones only and misses some. The sample has 150,000 to 200,000 clones; 9.5% are singletons. The sample taken for sequencing was PBMCs. The receptors were gathered from a woman younger than 45 in good health and CMV-seropositive.

In this sample, this clone turned up a few times. The chain employs TRBV29-1 and TRBJ1-4, with D possibly being TRBD1 (6 bases). The length of the CDR3 is 13 residues. Germline V gives CDR1 SQVTM, CDR2 ANQGSEA. V gave up 6 bases and J gave up 10 bases, with 18 bases separating them. CDR3 region: CSVDGGRSGKLFF. CDR3 bases: TGCAGCGTGGATGGGGGCCGCTCTGGAAAACTGTTTTTT.

The chain employs TRBV9 and TRBJ1-1, with a possible D match to TRBD1 (5 bases). V lost 0 bases and J lost 5, with 11 bases in between. In germline, CDR1 is SGDLS, CDR2 YYNGEE. The CDR3 covers 14 residues. CDR3: CASSVGTTATEAFF. The CDR3 DNA sequence: TGTGCCAGCAGCGTAGGGACGACAGCGACTGAAGCTTTCTTT. Complete variable domain (other parts from reference TRBV9 and TRBJ1-1): DSGVTQTPKHLITATGQRVTLRCSPRSGDLSVYWYQQSLDQGLQFLIQYYNGEERAKGNILERFSAQQFPDLHSELNLSSLELGDSALYFCASSVGTTATEAFFGQGTRLTVV.

This chain connects TRBV7-6 to TRBJ2-1; 12 bases are shared with TRBD2. Per germline, CDR1 SGHVS and CDR2 FNYEAQ. After removal of 8 bases from V and 6 bases from J, the junction contained 14 bases not matched to a gene. The CDR3 is 17 residues long. This CDR3 is CASRQTSGSSGGNEQFF. CDR3 in DNA: TGTGCCAGCCGCCAGACTAGCGGGAGTTCGGGGGGCAATGAGCAGTTCTTC.

A few counts support this clone. The rearrangement links TRBV5-6 to TRBJ1-4; 7 bases agree with TRBD1. V lost 1 base, J lost 7 bases, and 4 bases stayed unmatched. Per germline, CDR1 SGHDT and CDR2 YYEEEE. The CDR3 runs to 14 residues. The CDR3 here is CASSLRAGGEKLFF. Written as DNA, the CDR3 is TGTGCCAGCAGCTTGAGGGCAGGGGGTGAAAAACTGTTTTTT.

This clone was picked up a small number of times. The rearrangement joins TRBV29-1 to TRBJ1-5; D gene ambiguous. Trimming pared 4 bases from V and 0 bases from J, leaving 7 bases between. This CDR3 is 13 amino acids long. Germline V gene data show CDR1 as SQVTM and CDR2 as ANQGSEA. CDR3 coding DNA: TGCAGCGTTGGGCAGAATAGCAATCAGCCCCAGCATTTT. Translated: CSVGQNSNQPQHF.

This clone was seen more than once but under ten times. This sequence joins TRBV4-1 and TRBJ2-7; TRBD2 agrees at 11 bases. CDR3 length equals 15 residues. Germline V gene sequence: CDR1 MGHRA, CDR2 YSYEKL. Unmatched junction bases numbered 7, after V lost 6 bases and J lost 3 bases. This CDR3 is CASREGTSGFYEQYF. In nucleotides, the CDR3 is TGCGCCAGCAGAGAGGGGACTAGCGGCTTCTACGAGCAGTACTTC.

This clone turned up a few times. This chain uses TRBV10-1 with TRBJ1-4; D is uncertain. V was clipped by 3 bases and J by 6 bases, with 14 bases between them. Germline lookup yields CDR1 WNHNN and CDR2 SYGVQD (reference sequence). This CDR3 has 15 amino acids. CDR3 in amino acids: CASSEGSMGDEKLFF. As DNA, the CDR3 is TGCGCCAGCAGTGAAGGGTCAATGGGAGATGAAAAACTGTTTTTT.

The chain carries TRBV5-1 and TRBJ1-1, with D possibly being TRBD1 (5 bases). V was trimmed by 2 bases and J by 2 bases, leaving 10 bases between them. This CDR3 has 14 residues. Per germline, CDR1 SGHRS and CDR2 YFSETQ. CDR3 protein: CASSFDSFNTEAFF. CDR3 nucleotides: TGCGCCAGCAGCTTTGACAGTTTTAACACTGAAGCTTTCTTT.

The genes are TRBV7-3 and TRBJ2-7, with TRBD2 as a possible D gene (6 bases). Trimming took 2 bases from V and 5 from J, leaving 16 bases between them. Looked up from germline, CDR1 is SGHTA and CDR2 is FQGTGA. The CDR3 contains 15 residues. The CDR3 DNA sequence: TGTGCCAGCAGCTTAGACCATGGACTATCCCACGAGCAGTACTTC. Translation: CASSLDHGLSHEQYF.

This clone appeared many times. The chain uses TRBV7-8 and TRBJ1-1; D remains unclear. Germline loops: CDR1 SGHVS, CDR2 FQNEAQ. This CDR3 comprises 13 residues. Trimming removed 2 bases at V and 1 base at J, with 5 bases between. In nucleotides, the CDR3 is TGTGCCAGCAGCTTAAACAAGAACACTGAAGCTTTCTTT. This translates into CASSLNKNTEAFF.

The V call is TRBV6-1, the J call TRBJ2-1; 10 nucleotides align to TRBD2. V dropped 5 bases and J dropped 4; count of bases not matched to a gene: 5. Germline CDR1 and CDR2: MNHNS and SASEGT. The CDR3 covers 15 residues. In DNA, the CDR3 is TGTGCCAGCAGTCCACTAGCGGGGACTTACAATGAGCAGTTCTTC. Protein sequence: CASSPLAGTYNEQFF.

This clone was seen a handful of times. The CDR3: CASSPANRGDTGELFF. Written as DNA, the CDR3 is TGTGCCAGCAGCCCCGCCAACAGGGGGGACACCGGGGAGCTGTTTTTT. The V and J genes are TRBV5-4 and TRBJ2-2; 8 bases agree with TRBD1. Trimming at V came to 4 bases and at J to 3 bases, leaving 8 bases not matched to a gene. Germline V CDR1 and CDR2: SGHNT, YYREEE (reference sequence). CDR3 length: 16 residues.

The rearrangement uses TRBV11-2 and TRBJ2-1; a possible D gene is TRBD1 (6 bases). This CDR3 is 14 amino acids long. The V end lost 3 bases, the J end lost 9 bases, and 15 bases lay between the germline ends. Germline V gene data show CDR1 as SGHAT and CDR2 as FQNNGV. Here the CDR3 reads CASSLGPGQSEQFF. As DNA, the CDR3 is TGTGCCAGCAGCTTGGGACCCGGACAGTCTGAGCAGTTCTTC. The full variable domain, with the rest looked up from reference TRBV11-2 and TRBJ2-1, is EAGVAQSPRYKIIEKRQSVAFWCNPISGHATLYWYQQILGQGPKLLIQFQNNGVVDDSQLPKDRFSAERLKGVDSTLKIQPAKLEDSAVYLCASSLGPGQSEQFFGPGTRLTVL.

This rearrangement joins TRBV6-1 to TRBJ1-2; D ambiguous. The CDR3 is 12 residues long. V lost 6 bases and J 2 bases, leaving 7 bases between the germline ends. The germline gives CDR1 MNHNS, CDR2 SASEGT. CDR3 bases: TGTGCCAGCAGGGCGGAGAACTATGGCTACACCTTC. Translated, it gives CASRAENYGYTF.

This chain joins TRBV30 and TRBJ1-2, with unresolved D. This CDR3 region has 13 residues. V gave up 1 base and J gave up 6 bases, with 12 bases separating them. Germline V gene sequence: CDR1 GTSNPN, CDR2 SVGIG (reference sequence). Here the CDR3 DNA reads TGTGCCTGGAGTGGGTCGCACGGGGATGGCTACACCTTC. Amino acid sequence: CAWSGSHGDGYTF.

This clone was counted a few times. The genes are TRBV2 and TRBJ2-7; 7 bases line up with TRBD2. The ends lost 9 bases at V and 4 bases at J; junction bases unmatched: 15. Germline V gene data show CDR1 as SNHLY and CDR2 as FYNNEI. The CDR3 has 15 amino acids. CDR3 sequence reads: CARSGRGGSTYEQYF. The CDR3 DNA is TGTGCCAGGTCTGGGAGGGGCGGGAGTACTTACGAGCAGTACTTC.

This clone was observed a handful of times. The gene calls are TRBV6-5 and TRBJ1-5; D not resolved. Per the germline V gene, CDR1 is MNHEY and CDR2 is SVGAGI. V lost 4 bases, J lost 3 bases, and 4 bases lay in between. The CDR3 is made up of 12 amino acids. In nucleotides, the CDR3 is TGTGCCAGCAGTTTCATCAATCAGCCCCAGCATTTT. This encodes CASSFINQPQHF.

This clone was seen only a few times. This rearrangement joins TRBV15 to TRBJ2-7; 7 bases agree with TRBD1. With 2 bases clipped from V and 1 base from J, the junction kept 8 bases outside the gene matches. This CDR3 is 16 amino acids long. Germline V gives CDR1 LNHNV, CDR2 YYDKDF (reference sequence). CDR3 DNA sequence: TGTGCCACCAGCAGACCCGACAGGGCTTTTTCCTACGAGCAGTACTTC. Its protein is CATSRPDRAFSYEQYF.

The chain employs TRBV5-1 and TRBJ2-2; 10 bases line up with TRBD2. Germline CDR1 reads SGHRS; CDR2 reads YFSETQ. This CDR3 is 18 amino acids long. V shed 3 bases, J shed 1 base, and the junction held 9 bases outside the gene matches. The DNA for the CDR3 is TGCGCCAGCAGCTGGTCTAGCGGGAGTTCGGAGAACACCGGGGAGCTGTTTTTT. This gives the protein CASSWSSGSSENTGELFF.

V is TRBV30 and J is TRBJ1-2; D is uncertain. Germline V gene sequence: CDR1 GTSNPN, CDR2 SVGIG (reference sequence). The ends were cut back, 5 bases at V and 0 bases at J, with 10 bases in the middle. The CDR3 is 13 amino acids. CDR3 coding DNA: TGTGCCTGGGTAATGGCAGCTAACTATGGCTACACCTTC. Translating gives CAWVMAANYGYTF.

J is TRBJ1-2 and V is TRBV13, with unresolved D. CDR1 is PRHDT and CDR2 is FYEKMQ in the germline V gene (reference sequence). This CDR3 has 14 residues. Trimming pared 5 bases from V and 8 bases from J, leaving 18 bases between. This CDR3 reads CASSPPGGGRGYTF. In DNA, the CDR3 is TGTGCCAGCAGCCCCCCCGGAGGAGGAAGGGGCTACACCTTC.

This clone has only one observation. The V and J genes are TRBV18 and TRBJ2-7; the match to TRBD2 covers 8 bases. Germline V CDR1 and CDR2: KGHSH, LQKENI. The CDR3 is 19 amino acids. V shed 0 bases and J 4 bases; nucleotides not matched to a gene: 17. The CDR3 reads CASSPPLGGTGTRLYEQYF. The CDR3 region has the DNA TGTGCCAGCTCACCACCCCTCGGGGGTACCGGGACTAGACTTTACGAGCAGTACTTC.

J is TRBJ2-7 and V is TRBV9, with D unclear. The CDR3 extends over 14 amino acids. The V and J ends lost 2 bases and 3 bases respectively, with 12 bases between them. In germline, CDR1 is SGDLS, CDR2 YYNGEE. This chain's CDR3 is CASSVHSGGYEQYF. As DNA, the CDR3 is TGTGCCAGCAGCGTCCACTCTGGCGGCTACGAGCAGTACTTC.

The chain carries TRBV5-4 and TRBJ2-1; weak D call: TRBD2 (5 bases). Germline V gene lookup returns CDR1 SGHNT and CDR2 YYREEE (reference sequence). The CDR3 contains 16 residues. V was clipped by 0 bases and J by 0 bases, with 10 bases between them. Here the CDR3 DNA reads TGTGCCAGCAGCTTGGCGCGGGCAAGCTCCTACAATGAGCAGTTCTTC. Its protein is CASSLARASSYNEQFF.

The chain has TRBV2 and TRBJ1-1; D possibly corresponds to TRBD1 (6 bases). CDR3 length: 12 residues. V lost 7 bases, J lost 1 base, and 7 bases lay in between. Per germline, CDR1 SNHLY and CDR2 FYNNEI. CDR3 DNA sequence: TGTGCCAGCAAGACAGGGAACACTGAAGCTTTCTTT. Amino acids: CASKTGNTEAFF.

The table lists this clone with a few counts. This chain connects TRBV6-6 to TRBJ2-7, with D tentatively TRBD1 (5 bases). The germline V and J ends were trimmed by 5 bases and 2 bases, with 13 bases remaining between them. The CDR3 spans 14 residues. Germline loops: CDR1 MNHNY, CDR2 SVGAGI (reference sequence). As DNA, the CDR3 is TGTGCCAGCAGTGCAGAGACAGTCACCTACGAGCAGTACTTC. Translation: CASSAETVTYEQYF.

This chain uses TRBV6-5 with TRBJ1-4; D possibly corresponds to TRBD1 (6 bases). The CDR3 is 15 amino acids. The V gene's germline CDR1 is MNHEY and CDR2 SVGAGI. Trimming stripped 0 bases from V and 7 bases from J, with 12 bases between. In nucleotides, the CDR3 is TGTGCCAGCAGTTACTCGCCCAGGGGCGGTGAAAAACTGTTTTTT. Translation gives CASSYSPRGGEKLFF.

This clone has a handful of counts. The CDR3 DNA reads as TGTGCTAGTGGTTTCAGGGGGTTTACAGATACGCAGTATTTT. Its translation is CASGFRGFTDTQYF. The chain joins TRBV12-5 to TRBJ2-3, with 7 bases matching TRBD1. Germline values: CDR1 LGHNT, CDR2 FRNRAP. With V trimmed by 3 bases and J by 3 bases, 3 bases remained unmatched. This CDR3 is built from 14 residues.

The CDR3 DNA is TGTGCCAGCAGCCCCAGTAGCACAGATACGCAGTATTTT. It encodes CASSPSSTDTQYF. The rearrangement joins TRBV28 to TRBJ2-3; D not resolved. The V and J ends lost 6 bases and 0 bases respectively, with 7 bases between them. This CDR3 is built from 13 residues. Per germline, CDR1 MDHEN and CDR2 SYDVKM. The full variable domain, its missing parts supplied by reference TRBV28 and TRBJ2-3, is DVKVTQSSRYLVKRTGEKVFLECVQDMDHENMFWYRQDPGLGLRLIYFSYDVKMKEKGDIPEGYSVSREKKERFSLILESASTNQTSMYLCASSPSSTDTQYFGPGTRLTVL.

The table lists this clone with a few counts. V usage is TRBV6-1 and J usage is TRBJ1-5, with no clear D. V lost 4 bases to trimming and J lost 4 bases, with 14 bases between them. Per the germline V gene, CDR1 is MNHNS and CDR2 is SASEGT. CDR3 length equals 15 residues. The CDR3 spells CASSGQAFQNQPQHF. Written as DNA, the CDR3 is TGTGCCAGCAGTGGTCAGGCCTTTCAAAATCAGCCCCAGCATTTT.

The chain carries TRBV5-5 and TRBJ2-7; D may be TRBD2 (7 bases). This CDR3 is built from 14 residues. V lost 4 bases, J lost 6 bases, and 17 bases lay in between. From germline, CDR1 is SGHKS and CDR2 YYEKEE (reference sequence). CDR3 coding DNA: TGTGCCAGCAGCGGCTTACAGGGCGGGGGCGAGCAGTACTTC. Amino acid sequence: CASSGLQGGGEQYF. The full variable domain, completed using reference TRBV5-5 and TRBJ2-7, is DAGVTQSPTHLIKTRGQQVTLRCSPISGHKSVSWYQQVLGQGPQFIFQYYEKEERGRGNFPDRFSARQFPNYSSELNVNALLLGDSALYLCASSGLQGGGEQYFGPGTRLTVT.